This TCR beta chain originates from a study of neurological immune-mediated disorders (dated by TCRdb to 2018 to 2020). Some background on the complete study: Among the roughly 35 multiple sclerosis patients, approximately 31 had relapsing-remitting MS and 3 had secondary progressive MS. Using UMI-based sequencing, the study compared peripheral blood TCR-beta repertoires from patients with HTLV-I-associated myelopathy (HAM/TSP), patients with multiple sclerosis, and healthy controls. The roughly 110 TCR-beta libraries covered PBMC samples along with longitudinal samples, technical triplicates, and paired sorted CD4+ and CD8+ T-cell subsets. The cohort included about 70 subjects: roughly 15 with HAM/TSP, approximately 35 with multiple sclerosis, and some 20 healthy controls. Points the paper makes about the study in general: The highest TCR clonal expansion was observed in HAM/TSP patients, whereas the lowest was observed in MS patients, even when compared with healthy controls. No identical CDR3 amino acid sequences were found to be shared among expanded clones across subjects, suggesting that TCR-beta repertoires were private in all groups. In phylogenetic analysis, the repertoires of 18 of 34 MS patients grouped into a cluster of related CDR3 sequences, which suggests a possible signature at the repertoire level. No clinical or MRI features were associated with the MS cluster, and the authors said that larger cohorts are needed.

cDNA was synthesized by template-switch 5'RACE using a primer carrying a 10-nucleotide random unique molecular identifier by which each TCR transcript was tagged. Every sequencing run yielded over 170 million TCR-beta sequences covering 15-18 subjects. Total RNA was extracted with the RNeasy kit. TCR-beta VDJ regions were amplified with primers for the TCR constant region and the 5'RACE anchor, using the KAPA Real-time Library Amplification kit. A first PCR added sample indexes and Illumina adaptors, and a second PCR then raised library yield. After purification with Ampure beads, the TCR product of roughly 650 bp was size-selected on a 2% E-gel SizeSelection system. Before pooling, library quality was checked on a Bioanalyzer, concentration was measured with Qubit, and libraries were quantified with the Kapa Library Quantification kit. An Illumina HiSeq 2500 was used to sequence the libraries paired-end at 2 x 150 bp. To increase sequence diversity, roughly 23-30% phiX was spiked into each library pool. Under the source paper's analysis protocol: Quality-filtered reads were processed with the UMI-based MiGEC pipeline, and over 75% of raw TCR sequences were removed by the MiGEC pipeline during error correction. VDJ genes were aligned to IMGT germline references, and clonotypes were defined by unique CDR3 amino acid sequence plus V-J genes. Clonal expansion, Shannon diversity, and CDR3 relatedness (CalcPairwiseDistances, ClusterSamples) were evaluated with VDJtools, and phylogenetic trees were built with CLCbio workbench. Expanded clones were defined as having at least 8 unique UMIs, based on coefficient-of-variation modelling across technical triplicates. TCRdb reran the public reads through fastp at Q25 and MiXCR, keeping productive beta chains. Every entry covers one CDR3 protein and lists the most common genes and DNA from its rows. The V and J calls and clone size come from TCRdb's table, not from the authors' own analysis. Within this sample are over 60,000 distinct CDR3 sequences, with 4% to 6% of them counted one time only. The top ten hold roughly 2.8% of the sample.

The CDR3 holds 15 amino acids from the cysteine to the phenylalanine. Of the read, only the CDR3 DNA is kept; its 45 bases are in frame from base 1. CDR1 and CDR2 are read off the germline V gene (reference sequence) as LGHDT and YNNKEL. Deletion took 4 bases off V and 0 bases off J, with a span of 10 bases between the germline ends. Unsorted PBMC libraries were generated from 2 million PBMCs stored in RNAlater at -80 °C until RNA extraction. Multiple sclerosis patients were enrolled in a US clinical protocol under which disease progression was evaluated by magnetic resonance imaging. Peripheral blood underwent Ficoll-Hypaque density gradient centrifugation to isolate PBMCs, which were then cryopreserved in liquid nitrogen. This clonotype was observed a few times. This clone's antigen is unknown. Base qualities are not at hand, and no much larger clone is one base apart.

This sequence was found in a woman aged 25 to 39 with multiple sclerosis. Input material: PBMCs. The chain joins TRBV3-1 to TRBJ1-3, with no confident D gene call. The CDR3 protein: CASSRLLASGNTIYF. The nucleotides read TGTGCCAGCAGCCGGTTACTGGCCTCTGGAAACACCATATATTTT.